This T cell receptor (beta chain) was retrieved from a study of CD8 T cells in Susac syndrome. cDNA came from about 0.51 to 1 ug RNA primed by random hexamers. TCRdb called the immunoSEQ multiplex PCR reads again in MiXCR, with one record for every CDR3 protein. The sample carries some 130,000 distinct CDR3 sequences, around 93% recorded once. As concerns this clonotype: Its target is unknown.

Trimming shortened V by 0 bases and J by 1 base, and 19 bases separated the two germline ends. Germline CDR1 reads MGHRA; CDR2 reads YSYEKL. CDR3 length: 18 amino acids. Study observations and caveats: Susac syndrome CD8+ repertoires were clonally expanded, most strongly in CD8+ TEMRA cells.

In blood CD8+ and CD4+ T cells, TCR beta underwent sequencing. FACS enriched CD8+ TEMRA cells, while bulk CD8+ and CD4+ were negatively isolated. Sequenced material: CD8+ T cells from PBMCs. The J gene is TRBJ2-7, the V gene TRBV4-1; TRBD1 is a possible D gene (5 bases). The clonotype comes from a human donor with Susac syndrome. The CDR3 sequence: CASSQDNSMVDSSYEQYF. Here the CDR3 DNA reads TGCGCCAGCAGCCAAGATAACTCGATGGTCGACAGTTCCTACGAGCAGTACTTC.